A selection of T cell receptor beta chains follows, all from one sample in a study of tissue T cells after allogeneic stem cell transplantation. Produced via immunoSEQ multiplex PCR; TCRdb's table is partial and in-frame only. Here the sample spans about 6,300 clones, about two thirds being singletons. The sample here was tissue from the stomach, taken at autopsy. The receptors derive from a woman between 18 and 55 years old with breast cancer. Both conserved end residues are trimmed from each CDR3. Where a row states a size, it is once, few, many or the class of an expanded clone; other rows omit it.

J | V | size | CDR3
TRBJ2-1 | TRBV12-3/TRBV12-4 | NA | ASSPTSNEQF
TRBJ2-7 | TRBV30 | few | AFTRSYEQY
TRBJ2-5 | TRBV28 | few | ASSERHGSLQETQY
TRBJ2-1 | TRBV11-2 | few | ASSWPLSGRGSDEQF
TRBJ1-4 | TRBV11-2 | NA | ASTGARRNEKLF
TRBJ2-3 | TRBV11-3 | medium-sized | ASSLGRLAKPTDTQY
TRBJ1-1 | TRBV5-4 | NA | ASSSIMNTEAF
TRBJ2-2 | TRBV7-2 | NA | ASSPGPRATGELF
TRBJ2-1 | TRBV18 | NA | ASWPTGNSNEQF
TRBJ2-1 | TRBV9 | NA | ASSVEGLAGYNEQF
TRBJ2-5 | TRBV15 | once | ATSRVFTKEETQY
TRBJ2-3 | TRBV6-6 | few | ASRAPGLTDTQY
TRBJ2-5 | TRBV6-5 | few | ASGLGETQY
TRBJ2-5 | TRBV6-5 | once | ASSTHSSAEETQY
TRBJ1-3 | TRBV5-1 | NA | ASSLEGQPELSGNTIY
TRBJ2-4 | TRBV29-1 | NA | SAQRGGRGIQY